Sequencing of this TCR beta chain was carried out in a study of long-term antiretroviral therapy in people with HIV. Findings and limits, study-wide: All time points showed a repertoire dominated by clones expanded before ART. After ART, diversity increased yet remained lower than transplant donor controls.

This clone was observed once. Its target is not known. An immunoSEQ assay, version v3.0, was performed at survey level. The method was immunoSEQ multiplex PCR; TCRdb's version includes in-frame clones alone and lacks a portion of them. The sample lists approximately 30,000 clones; approximately 88% were seen once. Sequenced material: unsorted PBMCs, taken around 2.8 years after starting antiretroviral therapy. This TCR was recovered from a man aged 25-40 years with HIV.

CDR3 amino acids: CASSLGTSLSGANVLTF. The CDR3 coding sequence is TGCGCCAGCAGCTTGGGGACTTCCCTCTCTGGGGCCAACGTCCTGACTTTC. This sequence joins TRBV5-1 and TRBJ2-6, with TRBD2 as a possible D gene (5 bases). Trimming removed 0 bases from V and 0 bases from J, with 10 bases in between. The germline V gene encodes CDR1 SGHRS and CDR2 YFSETQ. The CDR3 is 17 amino acids.